The rows below give T cell receptor beta chains drawn from one sample of a study of OX40 agonist ivuxolimab in advanced cancers. TCRdb's table, derived via immunoSEQ multiplex PCR, lists solely in-frame clones and lacks some. Here the sample spans more than 80,000 clones, approximately 94% being singletons. The specimen comprised CD4+ or CD8+ T cells sorted from blood, sampled in a trial of the OX40 agonist ivuxolimab. The receptors were gathered from an adult with an advanced solid tumor such as melanoma, head and neck, liver or kidney cancer. CDR3s include the opening cysteine and the closing phenylalanine or tryptophan. Each record gives: CDR3 length, D gene, J gene, clone size, V gene, CDR3 DNA, CDR3 protein. D genes are given only for firm matches. Rows give clone size only sometimes, using once, few, many, or a class for an expanded clone.

16	-	TRBJ2-5	once	TRBV28	TGTGCCAGCAGTTTATGGGGTTCGGTGTACCAAGAGACCCAGTACTTC	CASSLWGSVYQETQYF
15	TRBD2	TRBJ2-5	-	TRBV7-9	TGTGCCAGCAGCTTAGTAGGCAGGGAGGGAGAGACCCAGTACTTC	CASSLVGREGETQYF
15	-	TRBJ2-7	-	TRBV27	TGTGCCAGCAGTTTAGGTTGGGGAATGGGTTACGAGCAGTACTTC	CASSLGWGMGYEQYF
18	-	TRBJ2-6	-	TRBV29-1	TGCAGCGTTGAAGATGATCCAGGGGAACTCTCTGGGGCCAACGTCCTGACTTTC	CSVEDDPGELSGANVLTF
16	TRBD1	TRBJ2-5	-	TRBV7-9	TGTGCCAGCAGCCCCGTGGCTGGGACAGATAAAGAGACCCAGTACTTC	CASSPVAGTDKETQYF
14	-	TRBJ1-4	-	TRBV7-4	TGTGCCAGCAGCCCAAGGGCAACTAATGAAAAACTGTTTTTT	CASSPRATNEKLFF
12	-	TRBJ2-7	-	TRBV5-4	TGTGCCAGCAGCTCTTCGTCCCACGAGCAGTACTTC	CASSSSSHEQYF
14	-	TRBJ2-1	few	TRBV9	TGTGCCAGCAGCGTTGGCGTCGCAGGCAATGAGCAGTTCTTC	CASSVGVAGNEQFF
11	-	TRBJ1-2	-	TRBV20-1	TGCAGTGCTAGAGGACCCTATGGCTACACCTTC	CSARGPYGYTF
14	-	TRBJ2-5	-	TRBV13	TGTGCCAGCAGCTTATCGGTCAACTCAGAGACCCAGTACTTC	CASSLSVNSETQYF
15	TRBD1	TRBJ1-4	-	TRBV7-2	TGTGCCAGCAGCTTGACAGGGGGCTTTGGTGAAAAACTGTTTTTT	CASSLTGGFGEKLFF
15	TRBD2	TRBJ2-7	-	TRBV7-8	TGTGCCAGCAGCTTAGGAGCGGGAGGGCCCTACGAGCAGTACTTC	CASSLGAGGPYEQYF
13	TRBD1	TRBJ2-7	few	TRBV2	TGTGCCAGCAGAGGCAGGGGGTTCTACGAGCAGTACTTC	CASRGRGFYEQYF
15	-	TRBJ2-6	-	TRBV7-9	TGTGCCAGCAGCCCAGGGTACGGTGGGGCCAACGTCCTGACTTTC	CASSPGYGGANVLTF
13	-	TRBJ2-7	-	TRBV14	TGTGCCAGCAGCCAAGCATTATACTACGAGCAGTACTTC	CASSQALYYEQYF
13	-	TRBJ1-2	-	TRBV29-1	TGCAGCGTCCTGCCCCACGGGAGCTATGGCTACACCTTC	CSVLPHGSYGYTF
13	-	TRBJ1-5	-	TRBV27	TGTGCCAGCAGCTACAGGGGCAATCAGCCCCAGCATTTT	CASSYRGNQPQHF
13	-	TRBJ2-7	-	TRBV10-3	TGTGCCATCAGTGGCTTAGCCGGCTACGAGCAGTACTTC	CAISGLAGYEQYF
13	TRBD1	TRBJ2-1	-	TRBV19	TGTGCCAGCGCCGGGACAGGGTTTTTCGAGCAGTTCTTC	CASAGTGFFEQFF
15	TRBD1	TRBJ2-7	once	TRBV29-1	TGCAGCGTTGAAGAAGGTCACAGGGGTACCTACGAGCAGTACTTC	CSVEEGHRGTYEQYF
13	-	TRBJ2-2	-	TRBV27	TGTGCCAGCAGTGCCTACGACACCGGGGAGCTGTTTTTT	CASSAYDTGELFF
12	TRBD1	TRBJ1-2	-	TRBV29-1	TGCAGCGTTGATCAGGGGGCGGATGGCTACACCTTC	CSVDQGADGYTF
15	TRBD2	TRBJ2-5	-	TRBV18	TGTGCCAGCTCAGGAGGGCTAGCGGAGAAAGAGACCCAGTACTTC	CASSGGLAEKETQYF
15	-	TRBJ2-7	-	TRBV4-1	TGCGCCAGCAGCCAAACAGTTTTACGGGACTACGAGCAGTACTTC	CASSQTVLRDYEQYF
20	TRBD2	TRBJ2-6	-	TRBV7-6	TGTGCCAGCAGCCCAAATCCGGGACTAGCGGTAATCTCTGGGGCCAACGTCCTGACTTTC	CASSPNPGLAVISGANVLTF
16	-	TRBJ2-3	-	TRBV13	TGTGCCAGCAGTTCCAGGGGCGGGACCCACACAGATACGCAGTATTTT	CASSSRGGTHTDTQYF
17	-	TRBJ1-1	once	TRBV11-2	TGTGCCAGCAGCTCCTCGACAGCCGCCACATGGGGGACTGAAGCTTTCTTT	CASSSSTAATWGTEAFF
15	TRBD2	TRBJ2-5	-	TRBV13	TGTGCCAGCAGCCCCGGGACTAGCGGGGAAGAGACCCAGTACTTC	CASSPGTSGEETQYF
14	-	TRBJ2-7	-	TRBV6-1	TGTGCCAGCCCACCCGGGGACGCGGTCTACGAGCAGTACTTC	CASPPGDAVYEQYF
15	TRBD2	TRBJ2-1	-	TRBV9	TGTGCCAGCAGCGCCGGGGGGGCCCCCTCCAATGAGCAGTTCTTC	CASSAGGAPSNEQFF
15	-	TRBJ2-1	-	TRBV27	TGTGCCAGCAGTTTAGCGGGGTACTCCTACAATGAGCAGTTCTTC	CASSLAGYSYNEQFF
14	TRBD1	TRBJ2-7	-	TRBV5-1	TGCGCCAGCAGCCCCGGGACAGGGTCGGGGGAGCAGTACTTC	CASSPGTGSGEQYF
15	-	TRBJ1-1	-	TRBV13	TGTGCCAGCAGCTCCTCCGGGGGCCCCTACACTGAAGCTTTCTTT	CASSSSGGPYTEAFF
13	TRBD1	TRBJ2-7	once	TRBV18	TGTGCCAGCCGCCTACAGGGGAACTACGAGCAGTACTTC	CASRLQGNYEQYF